What follows describes a single T cell receptor (beta chain). Its specificity is unknown. Using its own MiXCR run on the 5' RACE reads, TCRdb lists one record per CDR3 protein. The sample has under 65,000 distinct CDR3 sequences; 28% are singletons. Findings and limits, study-wide: The TCR gene usage of tumor memory CD4+ T cells clustered together with blood and lymph node memory CD4+ cells and with lymph node naive CD4+ cells.

Trimming pared 7 bases from V and 4 bases from J, leaving 16 bases between. The CDR3 loop spans 14 amino acids. Germline V gene sequence: CDR1 MNHEY, CDR2 SVGEGT. Source material: tumor-infiltrating memory CD4+ T cells sorted from the breast tumor. The subset was: memory CD4+ T cells, CD4+CD45RO+CD25-. The TCR was taken from a female donor with breast cancer. This rearrangement joins TRBV6-2 or TRBV6-3 to TRBJ2-5; a weak D match, TRBD1 (5 bases). The DNA for the CDR3 is TGTGCCAGCATTCGACAGCCAAAGGGAGAGACCCAGTACTTC. It codes for CASIRQPKGETQYF.